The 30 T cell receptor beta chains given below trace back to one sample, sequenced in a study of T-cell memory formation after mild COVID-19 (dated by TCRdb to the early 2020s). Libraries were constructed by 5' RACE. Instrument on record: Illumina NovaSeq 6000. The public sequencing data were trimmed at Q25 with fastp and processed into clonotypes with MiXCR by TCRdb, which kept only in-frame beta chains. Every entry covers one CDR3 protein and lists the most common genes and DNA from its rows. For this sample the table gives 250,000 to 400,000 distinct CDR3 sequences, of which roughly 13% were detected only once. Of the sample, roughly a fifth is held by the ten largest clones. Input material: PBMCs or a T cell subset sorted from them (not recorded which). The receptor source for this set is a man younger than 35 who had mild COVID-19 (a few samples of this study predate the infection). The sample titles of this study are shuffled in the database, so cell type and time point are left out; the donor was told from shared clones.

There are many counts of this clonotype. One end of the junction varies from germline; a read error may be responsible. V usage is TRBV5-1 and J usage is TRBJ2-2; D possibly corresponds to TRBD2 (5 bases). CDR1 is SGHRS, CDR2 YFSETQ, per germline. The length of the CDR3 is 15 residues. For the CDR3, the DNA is TGTGCCAGCAGCTTATCCGGGGCGAACACCGGGGAGCTGTTTTTT. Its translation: CASSLSGANTGELFF.

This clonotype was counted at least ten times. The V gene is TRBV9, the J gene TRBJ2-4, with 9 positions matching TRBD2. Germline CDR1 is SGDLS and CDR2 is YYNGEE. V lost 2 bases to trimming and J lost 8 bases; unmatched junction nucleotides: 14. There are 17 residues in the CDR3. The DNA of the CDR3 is TGTGCCAGCAGCGTCCAACCGGCGGGGGGGCCGAGGGACATTCAGTACTTC. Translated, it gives CASSVQPAGGPRDIQYF.

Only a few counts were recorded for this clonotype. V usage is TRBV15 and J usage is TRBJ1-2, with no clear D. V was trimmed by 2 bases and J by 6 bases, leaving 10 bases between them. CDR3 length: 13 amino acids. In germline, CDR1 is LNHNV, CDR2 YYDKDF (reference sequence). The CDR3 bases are TGTGCCACCAGCAGAACCTCGGGAGATGGCTACACCTTC. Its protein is CATSRTSGDGYTF.

The CDR3 here is CASSFRGRSTDTQYF. The DNA for the CDR3 is TGTGCCAGCAGCTTTCGGGGACGCTCCACAGATACGCAGTATTTT. The V call is TRBV7-9, the J call TRBJ2-3; D might be TRBD1 or TRBD2, each matching 5 bases. V was pared by 3 bases and J by 2 bases, with 12 bases between. This CDR3 is built from 15 residues. The germline gives CDR1 SEHNR, CDR2 FQNEAQ (reference sequence).

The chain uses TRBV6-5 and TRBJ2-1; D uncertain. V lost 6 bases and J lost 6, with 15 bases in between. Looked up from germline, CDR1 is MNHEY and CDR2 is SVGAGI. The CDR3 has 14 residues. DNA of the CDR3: TGTGCCAGCAGAGGACGGCACCTACTCAATGAGCAGTTCTTC. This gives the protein CASRGRHLLNEQFF.

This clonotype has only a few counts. DNA of the CDR3: TGCGCCAGCAGATCGGGACAGCATGGCTACACCTTC. This encodes CASRSGQHGYTF. This sequence joins TRBV5-1 and TRBJ1-2; 7 bases agree with TRBD1. The CDR3 contains 12 residues. The germline V gene has CDR1 SGHRS and CDR2 YFSETQ. V shed 5 bases and J 6 bases; nucleotides not matched to a gene: 4.

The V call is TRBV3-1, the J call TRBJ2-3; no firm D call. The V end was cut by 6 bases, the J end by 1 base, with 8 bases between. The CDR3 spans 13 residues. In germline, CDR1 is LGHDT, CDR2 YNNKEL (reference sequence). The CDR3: CASRPPGTDTQYF. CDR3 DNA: TGTGCCAGCAGACCCCCCGGCACAGATACGCAGTATTTT.

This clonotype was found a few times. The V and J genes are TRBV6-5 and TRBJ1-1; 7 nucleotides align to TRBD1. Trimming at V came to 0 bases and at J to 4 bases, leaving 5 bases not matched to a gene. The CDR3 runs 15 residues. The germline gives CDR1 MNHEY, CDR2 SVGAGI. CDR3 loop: CASSYSWAGGTEAFF. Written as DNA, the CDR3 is TGTGCCAGCAGTTACTCTTGGGCAGGGGGCACTGAAGCTTTCTTT.

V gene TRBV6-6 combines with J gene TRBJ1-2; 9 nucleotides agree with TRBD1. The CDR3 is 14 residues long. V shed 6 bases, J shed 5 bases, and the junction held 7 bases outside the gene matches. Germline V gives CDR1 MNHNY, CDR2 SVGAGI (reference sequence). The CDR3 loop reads CASSPTGGKYGYTF. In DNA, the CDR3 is TGTGCCAGCAGCCCGACAGGGGGTAAATATGGCTACACCTTC.

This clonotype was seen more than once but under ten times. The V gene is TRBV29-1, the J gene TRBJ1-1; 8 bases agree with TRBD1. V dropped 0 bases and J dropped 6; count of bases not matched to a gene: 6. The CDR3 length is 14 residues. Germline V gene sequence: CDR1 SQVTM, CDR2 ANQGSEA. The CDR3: CSVEDHRGYAEAFF. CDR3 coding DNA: TGCAGCGTTGAAGATCACAGGGGGTATGCTGAAGCTTTCTTT. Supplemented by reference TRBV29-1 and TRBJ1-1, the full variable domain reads SAVISQKPSRDICQRGTSLTIQCQVDSQVTMMFWYRQQPGQSLTLIATANQGSEATYESGFVIDKFPISRPNLTFSTLTVSNMSPEDSSIYLCSVEDHRGYAEAFFGQGTRLTVV.

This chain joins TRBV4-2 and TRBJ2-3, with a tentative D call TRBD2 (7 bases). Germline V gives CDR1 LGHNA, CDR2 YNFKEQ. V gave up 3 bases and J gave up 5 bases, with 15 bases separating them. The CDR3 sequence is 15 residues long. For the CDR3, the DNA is TGTGCCAGCAGCCAGGTGGGGGGGCGTAGAGATACGCAGTATTTT. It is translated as CASSQVGGRRDTQYF.

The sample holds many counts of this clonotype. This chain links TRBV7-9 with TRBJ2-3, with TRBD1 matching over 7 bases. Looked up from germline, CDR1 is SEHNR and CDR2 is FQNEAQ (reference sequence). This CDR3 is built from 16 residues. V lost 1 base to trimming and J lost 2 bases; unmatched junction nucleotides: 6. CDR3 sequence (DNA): TGTGCCAGCAGCTTAGTGGGGACAGCACTCACAGATACGCAGTATTTT. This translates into CASSLVGTALTDTQYF.

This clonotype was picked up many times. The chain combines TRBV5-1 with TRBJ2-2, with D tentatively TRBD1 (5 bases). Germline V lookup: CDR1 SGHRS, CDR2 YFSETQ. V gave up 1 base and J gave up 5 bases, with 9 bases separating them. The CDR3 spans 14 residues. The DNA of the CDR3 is TGCGCCAGCAGCTTGTGGGGCCGGACCGGGGAGCTGTTTTTT. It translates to CASSLWGRTGELFF. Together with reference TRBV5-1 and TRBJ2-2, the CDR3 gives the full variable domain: KAGVTQTPRYLIKTRGQQVTLSCSPISGHRSVSWYQQTPGQGLQFLFEYFSETQRNKGNFPGRFSGRQFSNSRSEMNVSTLELGDSALYLCASSLWGRTGELFFGEGSRLTVL.

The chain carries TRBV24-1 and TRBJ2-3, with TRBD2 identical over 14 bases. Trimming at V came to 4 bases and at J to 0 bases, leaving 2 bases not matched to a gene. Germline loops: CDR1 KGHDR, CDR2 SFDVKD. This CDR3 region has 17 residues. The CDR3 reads CATSERTSGRSTDTQYF. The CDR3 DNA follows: TGTGCCACCAGTGAACGGACTAGCGGGAGGAGCACAGATACGCAGTATTTT.

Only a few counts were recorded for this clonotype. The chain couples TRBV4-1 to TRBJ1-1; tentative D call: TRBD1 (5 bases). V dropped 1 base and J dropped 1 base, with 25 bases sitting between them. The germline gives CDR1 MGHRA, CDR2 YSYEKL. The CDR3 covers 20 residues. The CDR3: CASSQVPIDWGKTKNTEAFF. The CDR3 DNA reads TGCGCCAGCAGCCAAGTCCCAATAGATTGGGGGAAAACGAAGAACACTGAAGCTTTCTTT.

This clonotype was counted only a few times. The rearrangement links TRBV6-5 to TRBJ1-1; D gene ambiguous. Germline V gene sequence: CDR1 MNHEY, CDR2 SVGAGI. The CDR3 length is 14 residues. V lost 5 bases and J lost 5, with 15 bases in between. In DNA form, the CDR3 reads TGTGCCAGCAGTCGCCTGGGCGAGCGGACTGAAGCTTTCTTT. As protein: CASSRLGERTEAFF.

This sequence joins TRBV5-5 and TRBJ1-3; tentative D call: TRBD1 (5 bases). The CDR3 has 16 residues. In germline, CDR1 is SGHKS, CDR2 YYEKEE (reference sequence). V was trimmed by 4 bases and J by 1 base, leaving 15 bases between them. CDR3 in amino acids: CASSLTGGGSGNTIYF. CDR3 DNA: TGTGCCAGCAGCCTTACAGGCGGGGGATCTGGAAACACCATATATTTT.

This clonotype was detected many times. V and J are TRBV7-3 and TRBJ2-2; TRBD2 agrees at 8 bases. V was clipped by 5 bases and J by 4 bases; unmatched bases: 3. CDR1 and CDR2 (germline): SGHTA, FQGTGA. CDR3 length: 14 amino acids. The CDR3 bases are TGTGCCAGCAGCCTAGGGACTAGCACCGGGGAGCTGTTTTTT. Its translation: CASSLGTSTGELFF.

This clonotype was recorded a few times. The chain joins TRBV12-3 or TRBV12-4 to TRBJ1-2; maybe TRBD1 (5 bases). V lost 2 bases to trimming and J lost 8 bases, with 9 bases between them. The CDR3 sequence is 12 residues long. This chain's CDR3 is CASSLSRDGYTF. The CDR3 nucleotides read TGTGCCAGCAGTTTAAGCAGGGACGGCTACACCTTC.

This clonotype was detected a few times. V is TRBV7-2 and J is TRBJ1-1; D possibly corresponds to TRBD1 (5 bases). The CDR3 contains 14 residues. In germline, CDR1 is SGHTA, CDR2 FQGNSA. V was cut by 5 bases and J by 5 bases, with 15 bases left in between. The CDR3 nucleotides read TGTGCCAGCAGCCTCGGGGGTTTTGGGACTGAAGCTTTCTTT. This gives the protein CASSLGGFGTEAFF.

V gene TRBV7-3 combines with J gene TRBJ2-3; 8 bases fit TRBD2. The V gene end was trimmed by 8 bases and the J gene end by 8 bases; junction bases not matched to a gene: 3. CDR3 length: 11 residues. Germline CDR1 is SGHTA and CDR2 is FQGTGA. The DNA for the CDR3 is TGTGCCAGCGCAGCGGGGGTTACGCAGTATTTT. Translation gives CASAAGVTQYF.

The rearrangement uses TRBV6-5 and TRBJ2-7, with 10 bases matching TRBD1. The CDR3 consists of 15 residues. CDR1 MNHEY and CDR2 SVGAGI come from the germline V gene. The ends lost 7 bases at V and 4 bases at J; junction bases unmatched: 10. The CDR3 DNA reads TGTGCCAGCACCGCTGTGGGACAGGGGAATTACGAGCAGTACTTC. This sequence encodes CASTAVGQGNYEQYF.

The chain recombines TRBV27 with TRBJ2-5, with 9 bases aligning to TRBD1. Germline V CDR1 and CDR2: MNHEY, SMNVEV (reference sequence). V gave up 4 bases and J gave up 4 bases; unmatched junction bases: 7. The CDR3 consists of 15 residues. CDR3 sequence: CASSWGPGQGETQYF. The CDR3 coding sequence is TGTGCCAGCAGTTGGGGTCCGGGACAGGGAGAGACCCAGTACTTC.

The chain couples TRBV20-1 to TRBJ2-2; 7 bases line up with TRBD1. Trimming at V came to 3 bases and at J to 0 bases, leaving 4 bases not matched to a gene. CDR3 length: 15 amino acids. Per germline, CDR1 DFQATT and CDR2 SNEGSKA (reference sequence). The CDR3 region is CSASPDRTNTGELFF. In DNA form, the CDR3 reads TGCAGTGCTAGCCCGGACAGGACGAACACCGGGGAGCTGTTTTTT.

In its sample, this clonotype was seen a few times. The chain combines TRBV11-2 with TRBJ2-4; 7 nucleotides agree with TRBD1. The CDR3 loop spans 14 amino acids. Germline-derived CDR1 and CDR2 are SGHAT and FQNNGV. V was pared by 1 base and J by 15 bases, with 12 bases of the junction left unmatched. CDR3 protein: CASSLGQGVLLTYF. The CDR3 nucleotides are TGTGCCAGCAGCTTAGGGCAGGGGGTCCTGTTAACGTACTTC.

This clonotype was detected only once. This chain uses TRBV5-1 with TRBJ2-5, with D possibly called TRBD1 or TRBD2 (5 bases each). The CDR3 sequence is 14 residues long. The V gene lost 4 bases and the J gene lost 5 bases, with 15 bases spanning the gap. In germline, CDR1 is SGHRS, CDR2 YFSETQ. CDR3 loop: CASSPGGSGETQYF. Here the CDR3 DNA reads TGCGCCAGCAGCCCTGGAGGCTCAGGGGAGACCCAGTACTTC.

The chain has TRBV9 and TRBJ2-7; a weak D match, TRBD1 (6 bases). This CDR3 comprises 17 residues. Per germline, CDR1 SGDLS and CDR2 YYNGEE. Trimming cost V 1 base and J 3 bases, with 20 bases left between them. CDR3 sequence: CASSVSWTDREVYEQYF. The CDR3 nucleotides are TGTGCCAGCAGCGTATCCTGGACGGACAGAGAGGTCTACGAGCAGTACTTC.

CDR3 DNA: TGTGCCAGCAGCCTAAGCCTGGAGGGAGGTGGCAAAAACATTCAGTACTTC. It encodes CASSLSLEGGGKNIQYF. The chain carries TRBV11-2 and TRBJ2-4, with D possibly being TRBD2 (6 bases). The germline V and J ends were trimmed by 5 bases and 3 bases, with 20 bases remaining between them. The CDR3 length is 17 residues. CDR1 SGHAT and CDR2 FQNNGV come from the germline V gene.

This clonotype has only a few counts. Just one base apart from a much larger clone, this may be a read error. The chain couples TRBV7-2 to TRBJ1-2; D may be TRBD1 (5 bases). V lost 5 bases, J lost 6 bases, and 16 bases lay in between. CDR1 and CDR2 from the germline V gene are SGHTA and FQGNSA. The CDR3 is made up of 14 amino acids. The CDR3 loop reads CASSPSGVDNGYTF. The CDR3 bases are TGTGCCAGCAGCCCCTCCGGCGTGGACAATGGCTACACCTTC. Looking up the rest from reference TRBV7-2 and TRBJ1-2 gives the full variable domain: GAGVSQSPSNKVTEKGKDVELRCDPISGHTALYWYRQSLGQGLEFLIYFQGNSAPDKSGLPSDRFSAERTGGSVSTLTIQRTQQEDSAVYLCASSPSGVDNGYTFGSGTRLTVV.

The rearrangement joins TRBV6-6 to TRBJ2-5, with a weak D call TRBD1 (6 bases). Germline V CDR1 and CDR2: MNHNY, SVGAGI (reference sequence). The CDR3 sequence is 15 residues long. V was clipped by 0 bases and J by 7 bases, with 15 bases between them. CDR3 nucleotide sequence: TGTGCCAGCAGTTACTCGATATGGGGGCGAGGGACCCAGTACTTC. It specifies CASSYSIWGRGTQYF.